This passage covers 25 T cell receptor beta chains from one sample sequenced in a study of shared clonotypes between healthy human individuals. Sequencing was performed with immunoSEQ multiplex PCR; in TCRdb, only in-frame clones are kept and a portion is missing. The repertoire consists of approximately 600,000 clones, with approximately 96% occurring once and the leading ten covering 0.11%. Cells designated naive CD8 were CD45RO-negative and were positively selected for CCR7, with terminally differentiated effector memory CD45RA+ cells excluded. Sequenced sample: naive CD8+ T cells sorted from blood. These receptors originate from a woman aged 25 to 45 in good health.

The chain has TRBV5-1 and TRBJ2-5, with D perhaps TRBD1 (6 bases). From germline, CDR1 is SGHRS and CDR2 YFSETQ. V lost 2 bases to trimming and J lost 1 base, with 12 bases between them. This CDR3 spans 15 amino acids. The CDR3, as DNA: TGCGCCAGCAGCTTTACCCGGGACACCCAAGAGACCCAGTACTTC. The encoded protein is CASSFTRDTQETQYF.

The chain combines TRBV7-9 with TRBJ2-7; D uncertain. Germline values: CDR1 SEHNR, CDR2 FQNEAQ (reference sequence). V dropped 1 base and J dropped 6 bases, with 7 bases sitting between them. The CDR3 has 12 amino acids. In nucleotides, the CDR3 is TGTGCCAGCAGCTTAGGGGCTCTCGAGCAGTACTTC. This codes for CASSLGALEQYF.

The chain employs TRBV28 and TRBJ2-7, with 12 bases identical to TRBD2. V was clipped by 5 bases and J by 7 bases; unmatched bases: 6. The CDR3 is 14 residues long. CDR1 MDHEN and CDR2 SYDVKM come from the germline V gene. CDR3 residues: CASSKSGTSGEQYF. DNA of the CDR3: TGTGCCAGCAGTAAATCCGGGACTAGCGGGGAGCAGTACTTC.

V usage is TRBV28 and J usage is TRBJ2-3; D remains ambiguous. Trimming removed 8 bases at V and 4 bases at J, with 16 bases between. The CDR3 consists of 14 residues. CDR1 and CDR2 from the germline V gene are MDHEN and SYDVKM. This CDR3 reads CASRRAGEADTQYF. For the CDR3, the DNA is TGTGCCAGCCGTCGGGCTGGAGAAGCAGATACGCAGTATTTT.

This chain connects TRBV6-4 to TRBJ1-1; 8 bases align to TRBD1. V lost 5 bases to trimming and J lost 2 bases; unmatched junction nucleotides: 1. Germline loops: CDR1 MRHNA, CDR2 SNTAGT. This CDR3 spans 13 amino acids. CDR3 sequence: CASSPGGNTEAFF. CDR3 nucleotide sequence: TGTGCCAGCAGTCCAGGGGGCAACACTGAAGCTTTCTTT.

The chain employs TRBV29-1 and TRBJ2-1; D is unclear. CDR3 size: 11 residues. The germline V gene encodes CDR1 SQVTM and CDR2 ANQGSEA. V dropped 3 bases and J dropped 9 bases, with 9 bases sitting between them. In DNA, the CDR3 is TGCAGCGTTGATATTAGCCCTGAGCAGTTCTTC. It specifies CSVDISPEQFF.

The V gene is TRBV5-6, the J gene TRBJ2-7, with TRBD2 matching over 10 bases. J lost 7 bases, V lost 7 bases, and 14 bases had no gene match. Germline CDR1 reads SGHDT; CDR2 reads YYEEEE. This CDR3 has 15 amino acids. The CDR3 nucleotides are TGTGCCAGCGCCGAGGCCACTAGCGGGAAGGGGGAGCAGTACTTC. Amino acids: CASAEATSGKGEQYF. The entire variable domain, with the rest obtained from reference TRBV5-6 and TRBJ2-7, is as follows: DAGVTQSPTHLIKTRGQQVTLRCSPKSGHDTVSWYQQALGQGPQFIFQYYEEEERQRGNFPDRFSGHQFPNYSSELNVNALLLGDSALYLCASAEATSGKGEQYFGPGTRLTVT.

The gene calls are TRBV7-6 and TRBJ2-3; 9 bases map to TRBD2. J was trimmed by 4 bases and V by 5 bases; bases with no gene match: 10. This CDR3 is built from 16 residues. In germline, CDR1 is SGHVS, CDR2 FNYEAQ. CDR3 amino acids: CASSQRTSEWPDTQYF. The CDR3 bases are TGTGCCAGCAGCCAACGGACTAGCGAGTGGCCAGATACGCAGTATTTT.

This clone showed up just once. The gene calls are TRBV4-1 and TRBJ2-5; TRBD2 matches at 10 bases. V gave up 0 bases and J gave up 5 bases; unmatched junction bases: 15. The CDR3 covers 19 residues. Germline V gene lookup returns CDR1 MGHRA and CDR2 YSYEKL. The CDR3 coding sequence is TGCGCCAGCAGCCAAGATCTTAACATAGCGGGAGGCCTTGTGGAGACCCAGTACTTC. Translation gives CASSQDLNIAGGLVETQYF.

This clone has only one observation. The J gene is TRBJ2-1, the V gene TRBV7-8, with 11 nucleotides matching TRBD2. The V and J ends lost 4 bases and 10 bases, in that order; junction bases with no gene match: 9. CDR1 is SGHVS and CDR2 is FQNEAQ in the germline V gene. The CDR3 is 15 amino acids. The CDR3 is CASSYGTSGQREQFF. The CDR3 nucleotides are TGTGCCAGCAGCTACGGGACTAGCGGCCAACGAGAGCAGTTCTTC.

The rearrangement links TRBV28 to TRBJ2-7; 10 positions agree with TRBD2. Germline CDR1 is MDHEN and CDR2 is SYDVKM. Losses at the gene ends were 6 bases for V and 2 bases for J; bases not matched to a gene: 7. The length of the CDR3 is 15 residues. The CDR3 protein is CASRRLAGSTYEQYF. The DNA of the CDR3 is TGTGCCAGCAGACGACTAGCGGGTTCTACCTACGAGCAGTACTTC.

This clone occurred once. The chain couples TRBV28 to TRBJ2-2, with D unresolved. This CDR3 spans 14 amino acids. The germline V gene encodes CDR1 MDHEN and CDR2 SYDVKM. The V and J ends lost 5 bases and 6 bases respectively, with 13 bases between them. The CDR3 loop reads CASSPRFEAGELFF. Here the CDR3 DNA reads TGTGCCAGCAGTCCGCGGTTCGAGGCCGGGGAGCTGTTTTTT.

The chain employs TRBV4-1 and TRBJ2-7; the D gene is possibly TRBD2 (6 bases). Germline V gene lookup returns CDR1 MGHRA and CDR2 YSYEKL. V lost 2 bases and J lost 3, with 23 bases in between. The CDR3 contains 18 residues. The CDR3, as DNA: TGCGCCAGCAGCCAAAGGCAGATCGGAGGGCCTTCAAACTACGAGCAGTACTTC. Amino acids: CASSQRQIGGPSNYEQYF.

This rearrangement joins TRBV10-1 to TRBJ2-1; 7 bases map to TRBD1. The germline V gene encodes CDR1 WNHNN and CDR2 SYGVQD (reference sequence). This CDR3 is built from 18 residues. Trimming at V came to 2 bases and at J to 7 bases, leaving 17 bases not matched to a gene. The CDR3 sequence: CASSERHPGTEGKNEQFF. CDR3 in DNA: TGCGCCAGCAGTGAGAGACACCCCGGGACAGAAGGGAAGAATGAGCAGTTCTTC.

This sequence joins TRBV4-2 and TRBJ2-7, with D hard to call. CDR3 size: 14 residues. Per germline, CDR1 LGHNA and CDR2 YNFKEQ. Trimming pared 1 base from V and 1 base from J, leaving 8 bases between. The CDR3: CASSQGDPSYEQYF. DNA of the CDR3: TGTGCCAGCAGCCAAGGGGATCCTTCCTACGAGCAGTACTTC.

As concerns this clone: The same CDR3 can be traced to other DNA sequences in this sample. This chain uses TRBV9 with TRBJ1-4, with D tentatively TRBD1 (5 bases). Trimming removed 0 bases from V and 1 base from J, with 7 bases in between. CDR3 length equals 15 residues. In germline, CDR1 is SGDLS, CDR2 YYNGEE. Written as DNA, the CDR3 is TGTGCCAGCAGCGTAGGGGGCGTAACTAATGAAAAACTGTTTTTT. This codes for CASSVGGVTNEKLFF.

This clone was counted once. The V and J genes are TRBV5-1 and TRBJ2-7; 8 nucleotides match TRBD2. Germline V CDR1 and CDR2: SGHRS, YFSETQ. The CDR3 is 16 residues long. Trimming took 1 base from V and 3 from J; bases not matched to a gene: 9. CDR3 sequence (DNA): TGCGCCAGCAGCTTGTTGCAGCGGGGGTCCTTCTACGAGCAGTACTTC. It yields the protein CASSLLQRGSFYEQYF. Variable domain in full (rest from reference TRBV5-1 and TRBJ2-7): KAGVTQTPRYLIKTRGQQVTLSCSPISGHRSVSWYQQTPGQGLQFLFEYFSETQRNKGNFPGRFSGRQFSNSRSEMNVSTLELGDSALYLCASSLLQRGSFYEQYFGPGTRLTVT.

This chain connects TRBV28 to TRBJ1-1; no clear D. The CDR3 is 14 residues long. The V end lost 5 bases, the J end lost 6 bases, and 16 bases lay between the germline ends. Germline CDR1 and CDR2: MDHEN and SYDVKM. CDR3 residues: CASSPPRSGSEAFF. CDR3 nucleotide sequence: TGTGCCAGCAGTCCCCCCCGTAGTGGTTCTGAAGCTTTCTTT.

The chain employs TRBV6-5 and TRBJ1-4, with unresolved D. The CDR3 spans 12 residues. Trimming took off 7 bases at V and 11 bases at J, with 14 bases between the two ends. Germline CDR1 and CDR2: MNHEY and SVGAGI. The CDR3 spells CASTTGHRKLFF. Here the CDR3 DNA reads TGTGCCAGCACGACCGGCCATAGGAAACTGTTTTTT.

As concerns this clone: This same CDR3 is encoded by further DNA sequences in the sample. The V and J genes are TRBV4-1 and TRBJ2-7; D gene unclear. Per the germline V gene, CDR1 is MGHRA and CDR2 is YSYEKL. The CDR3 consists of 13 residues. Trimming pared 1 base from V and 2 bases from J, leaving 6 bases between. CDR3 residues: CASSQAPPYEQYF. The CDR3 coding sequence is TGCGCCAGCAGCCAAGCACCCCCCTACGAGCAGTACTTC.

The CDR3 region has the DNA TGTGCCAGCAGCTTGGGGGAGGGGACAAGCAATCAGCCCCAGCATTTT. Translated, it gives CASSLGEGTSNQPQHF. The chain uses TRBV7-9 and TRBJ1-5, with a tentative D call TRBD1 (6 bases). Trimming stripped 3 bases from V and 1 base from J, with 13 bases between. Looked up from germline, CDR1 is SEHNR and CDR2 is FQNEAQ (reference sequence). This CDR3 has 16 residues.

The genes are TRBV4-1 and TRBJ2-3; TRBD2 agrees at 14 bases. CDR1 and CDR2 (germline): MGHRA, YSYEKL. The CDR3 length is 21 residues. Trimming at V came to 0 bases and at J to 2 bases, leaving 13 bases not matched to a gene. The chain's CDR3 is CASSQDASGTSGSPLTDTQYF. For the CDR3, the DNA is TGCGCCAGCAGCCAAGATGCGAGTGGGACTAGCGGGAGTCCCCTCACAGATACGCAGTATTTT.

The rearrangement joins TRBV29-1 to TRBJ1-1; D possibly corresponds to TRBD1 (5 bases). The CDR3 spans 13 residues. Germline CDR1 SQVTM, CDR2 ANQGSEA. The V gene lost 0 bases and the J gene lost 1 base, with 6 bases spanning the gap. The DNA for the CDR3 is TGCAGCGTTGAAGAGGGGCAGAACACTGAAGCTTTCTTT. This encodes CSVEEGQNTEAFF.

This rearrangement joins TRBV29-1 to TRBJ2-2; 7 bases align to TRBD1. CDR1 and CDR2 from the germline V gene are SQVTM and ANQGSEA. CDR3 length: 11 residues. The V and J ends lost 6 bases and 7 bases, in that order; junction bases with no gene match: 2. In DNA, the CDR3 is TGCAGCGTCGGACAGGACGGGGAGCTGTTTTTT. Translated: CSVGQDGELFF.

The rearrangement links TRBV9 to TRBJ1-1, with D tentatively TRBD1 (5 bases). V lost 2 bases and J 5 bases, leaving 13 bases between the germline ends. Germline CDR1 SGDLS, CDR2 YYNGEE. This CDR3 spans 14 amino acids. In DNA form, the CDR3 reads TGTGCCAGCAGCGTCGCCGGGGGGTGGACTGAAGCTTTCTTT. Encoded protein: CASSVAGGWTEAFF.